This entry features one T cell receptor (beta chain) sequence. These data come from a study of shared clonotypes between healthy human individuals. The method was immunoSEQ multiplex PCR; TCRdb's version includes in-frame clones alone and lacks a portion of them. The sample has more than 850,000 clones; approximately 78% are singletons. Germline CDR1 LNHDA, CDR2 SQIVND (reference sequence). Trimming removed 1 base at V and 7 bases at J, with 20 bases between. The CDR3 covers 17 residues. This sequence originates from a man younger than 35 in good health. Some clones in this sample may be carry-over from other donors' samples. The rearrangement uses TRBV19 and TRBJ1-5; possible D gene TRBD1, 6 bases. The sequenced sample consisted of memory CD4+ T cells from PBMCs. Regarding subset: CD45RA-negative fraction. CDR3 in amino acids: CASSIGVGGAASQPQHF. In nucleotides, the CDR3 is TGTGCCAGTAGTATAGGGGTCGGGGGGGCAGCAAGCCAGCCCCAGCATTTT.